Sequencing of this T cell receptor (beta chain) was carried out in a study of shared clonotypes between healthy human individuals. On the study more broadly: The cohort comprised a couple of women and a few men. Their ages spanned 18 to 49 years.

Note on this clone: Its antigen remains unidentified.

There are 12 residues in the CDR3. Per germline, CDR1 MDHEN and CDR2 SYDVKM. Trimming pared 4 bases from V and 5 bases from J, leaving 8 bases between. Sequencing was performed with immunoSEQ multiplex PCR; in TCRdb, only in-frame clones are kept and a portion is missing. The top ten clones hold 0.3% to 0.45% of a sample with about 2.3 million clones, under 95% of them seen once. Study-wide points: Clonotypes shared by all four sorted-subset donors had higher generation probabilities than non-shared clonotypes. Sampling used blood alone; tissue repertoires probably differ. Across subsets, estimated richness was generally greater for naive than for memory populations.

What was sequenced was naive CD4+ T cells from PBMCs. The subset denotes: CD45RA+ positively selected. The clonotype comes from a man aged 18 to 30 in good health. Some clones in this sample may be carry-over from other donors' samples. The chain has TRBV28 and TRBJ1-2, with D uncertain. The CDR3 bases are TGTGCCAGCAGTTACGGCCGTTATGGCTACACCTTC. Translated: CASSYGRYGYTF.